This record concerns one TCR beta chain sequence. The sample is drawn from a study of regulatory T cells in long-lasting Graves disease. Assembly of TCR beta libraries relied on iRepertoire HTBI primers together with Arm-PCR of CDR3 regions. MiXCR, run by TCRdb on the multiplex PCR reads, gives a single entry per CDR3 protein. The table has roughly 520,000 distinct CDR3 sequences, about 12% seen once. The time point here: newly diagnosed GD, antithyroid drugs for less than 3 months. The TCR library was prepared using RNA isolated from PBMCs. Per the germline V gene, CDR1 is LGHNA and CDR2 is YNFKEQ. The V end lost 1 base, the J end lost 5 bases, and 11 bases lay between the germline ends. The CDR3 is made up of 15 amino acids. These same records also appear under a second study, on T cells in Graves' hyperthyroidism and ophthalmopathy.

The chain employs TRBV4-2 and TRBJ2-2; possibly TRBD1 for D (5 bases). The sample here was peripheral blood mononuclear cells (PBMCs), taken at new diagnosis, from a patient treated with antithyroid drugs. This sequence was found in a woman younger than 45 with Graves disease. Here the CDR3 DNA reads TGTGCCAGCAGCCAAGCCCCAGGGTGGACCGGGGAGCTGTTTTTT. Its translation: CASSQAPGWTGELFF.